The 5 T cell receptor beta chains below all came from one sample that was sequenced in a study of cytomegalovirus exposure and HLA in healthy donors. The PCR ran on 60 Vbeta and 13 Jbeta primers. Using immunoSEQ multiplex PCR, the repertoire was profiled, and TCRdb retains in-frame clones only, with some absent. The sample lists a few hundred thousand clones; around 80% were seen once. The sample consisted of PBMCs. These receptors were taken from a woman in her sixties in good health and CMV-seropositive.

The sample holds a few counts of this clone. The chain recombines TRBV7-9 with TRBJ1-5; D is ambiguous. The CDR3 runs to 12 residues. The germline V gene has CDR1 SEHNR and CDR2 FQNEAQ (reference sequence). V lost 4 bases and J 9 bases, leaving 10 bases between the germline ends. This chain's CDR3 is CASSSNSGPQHF. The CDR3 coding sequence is TGTGCCAGCAGCTCCAACAGCGGGCCCCAGCATTTT.

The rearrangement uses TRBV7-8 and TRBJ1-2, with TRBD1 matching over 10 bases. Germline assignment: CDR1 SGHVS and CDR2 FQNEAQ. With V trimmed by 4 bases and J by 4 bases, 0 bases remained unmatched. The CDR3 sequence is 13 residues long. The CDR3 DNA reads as TGTGCCAGCAGCTGGACAGGGGGCTATGGCTACACCTTC. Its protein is CASSWTGGYGYTF. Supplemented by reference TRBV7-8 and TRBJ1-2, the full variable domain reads GAGVSQSPRYKVAKRGQDVALRCDPISGHVSLFWYQQALGQGPEFLTYFQNEAQLDKSGLPSDRFFAERPEGSVSTLKIQRTQQEDSAVYLCASSWTGGYGYTFGSGTRLTVV.

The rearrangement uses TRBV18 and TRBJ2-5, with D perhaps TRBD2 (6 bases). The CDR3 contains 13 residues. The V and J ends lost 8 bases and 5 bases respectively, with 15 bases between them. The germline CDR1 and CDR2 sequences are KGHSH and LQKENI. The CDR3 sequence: CASRDWGEETQYF. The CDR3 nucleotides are TGTGCCAGCCGGGACTGGGGGGAGGAGACCCAGTACTTC.

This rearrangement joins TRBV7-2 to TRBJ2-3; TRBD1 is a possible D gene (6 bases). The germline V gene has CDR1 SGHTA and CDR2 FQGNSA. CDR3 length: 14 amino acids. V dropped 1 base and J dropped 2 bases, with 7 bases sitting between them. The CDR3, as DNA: TGTGCCAGCAGCTTAGACAGGGACACAGATACGCAGTATTTT. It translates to CASSLDRDTDTQYF.

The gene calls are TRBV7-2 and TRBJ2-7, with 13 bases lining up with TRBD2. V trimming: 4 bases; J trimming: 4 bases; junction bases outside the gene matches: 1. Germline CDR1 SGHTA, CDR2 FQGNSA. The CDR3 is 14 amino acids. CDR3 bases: TGTGCCAGCAGCTGGACTAGCGGGAGTTACGAGCAGTACTTC. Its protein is CASSWTSGSYEQYF.